The rows below give T cell receptor beta chains drawn from one sample of a study of T-cell reconstitution after alpha-beta-depleted transplantation in children. TCRdb ran MiXCR on the PCR reads and lists one entry per CDR3 protein. The table records hundreds of thousands of distinct CDR3 sequences, 15% to 20% of them present only once. This specimen consisted of PBMCs, mostly from graft donor cells, obtained 360 days after TCRalphabeta/CD19-depleted stem cell transplant. These receptors all come from a boy younger than two who had a stem cell transplant for Wiskott-Aldrich syndrome, so the T cells may come from the graft donor. Each CDR3 is given with its conserved first and last residue. Fields, in order: J gene, clone size, V gene, D gene, CDR3 DNA, CDR3 protein. A D gene is named only where the DNA matches it firmly. Clone size is stated in some rows and not others, as once, few, many or a class when expanded.

TRBJ2-3 | many | TRBV29-1 | . | TGCAGCGTTGACGGACGTCTTAGCACAGATACGCAGTATTTT | CSVDGRLSTDTQYF
TRBJ2-2 | few | TRBV7-8 | . | TGTGCCAGCAGCTTAGGTTTTGTCGGGGAGCTGTTTTTT | CASSLGFVGELFF
TRBJ2-7 | . | TRBV5-1 | . | TGCGCCAGCAGCTTGGGGCCGGGGACACTCTACGAGCAGTACTTC | CASSLGPGTLYEQYF
TRBJ2-7 | . | TRBV20-1 | TRBD2 | TGCAGTGCTAGAGATGGGCGCGGGGGATACGAGCAGTACTTC | CSARDGRGGYEQYF
TRBJ2-7 | . | TRBV7-9 | TRBD2 | TGTGCCCGGGAGGGGGGCGCAAGTTTCGAGCAGTACTTC | CAREGGASFEQYF
TRBJ2-7 | . | TRBV18 | TRBD1 | TGTGCCAGCTCACCAACCGGGACAGGGTACTACGAGCAGTACTTC | CASSPTGTGYYEQYF
TRBJ2-1 | . | TRBV10-3 | TRBD2 | TGTGCCATCAGTGGGGGGACTAGCGGGAGAGTCTGGGATGAGCAGTTCTTC | CAISGGTSGRVWDEQFF
TRBJ2-7 | few | TRBV7-9 | TRBD2 | TGTGCCAGCAGCTTAGTCTCTAGCGGCCCCTACGAGCAGTACTTC | CASSLVSSGPYEQYF
TRBJ2-7 | many | TRBV11-2 | TRBD2 | TGTGCCAGCAGCTTAGTGCGGGGGACCTTCTACGAGCAGTACTTC | CASSLVRGTFYEQYF
TRBJ2-2 | . | TRBV9 | . | TGTGCCAGCAGCGTTAGGAGCGGGTCGGTGAACACCGGGGAGCTGTTTTTT | CASSVRSGSVNTGELFF
TRBJ1-4 | . | TRBV12-3/TRBV12-4 | . | TGTGCCAGCAGTTTACATCAGAGGTGGGGCCTTAATGAAAAACTGTTTTTT | CASSLHQRWGLNEKLFF
TRBJ2-1 | . | TRBV6-1 | TRBD1 | TGTGCCACCAGGGACAGCCTCTCCTACAATGAGCAGTTCTTC | CATRDSLSYNEQFF
TRBJ1-1 | few | TRBV3-1 | . | TGTGCCAGCAGCCAAGTCCCCTTGACACTGAACACTGAAGCTTTCTTT | CASSQVPLTLNTEAFF
TRBJ2-2 | many | TRBV9 | . | TGTGCCAGCAGCGTAGCCTCTTACCCCGGGGAGCTGTTTTTT | CASSVASYPGELFF
TRBJ2-1 | few | TRBV2 | . | TGTGCCAGCAGGGGTGAGGGGAACAATGAGCAGTTCTTC | CASRGEGNNEQFF
TRBJ2-7 | . | TRBV2 | . | TGTGCCAGCAGTGAAGGAGTGACTAGGGCCTACGAGCAGTACTTC | CASSEGVTRAYEQYF